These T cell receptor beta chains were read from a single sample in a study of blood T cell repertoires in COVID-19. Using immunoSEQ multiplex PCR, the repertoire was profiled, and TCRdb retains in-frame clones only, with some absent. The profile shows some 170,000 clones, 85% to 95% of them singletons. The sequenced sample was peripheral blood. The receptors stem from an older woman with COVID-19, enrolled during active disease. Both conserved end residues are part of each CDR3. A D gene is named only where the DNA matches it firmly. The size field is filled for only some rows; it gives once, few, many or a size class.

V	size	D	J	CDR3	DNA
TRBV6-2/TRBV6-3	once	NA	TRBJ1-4	CASSPNIRQAQGGNEKLFF	TGTGCCAGCAGCCCCAACATCCGACAGGCTCAAGGAGGAAATGAAAAACTGTTTTTT
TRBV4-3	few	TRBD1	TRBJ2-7	CASSQTGTGDEQYF	TGCGCCAGCAGCCAGACCGGGACAGGTGACGAGCAGTACTTC
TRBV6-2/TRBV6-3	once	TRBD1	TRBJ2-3	CASSYSIPGGFVDTQYF	TGTGCCAGCAGTTACTCGATTCCAGGGGGTTTTGTAGATACGCAGTATTTT
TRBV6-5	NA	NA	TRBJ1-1	CASSYSGRVEAFF	TGTGCCAGCAGTTACTCAGGCAGGGTAGAAGCTTTCTTT
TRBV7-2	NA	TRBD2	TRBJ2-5	CASSLVSGGAQETQYF	TGTGCCAGCAGCTTAGTTAGCGGGGGGGCTCAAGAGACCCAGTACTTC
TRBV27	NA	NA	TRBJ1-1	CASSKTENTEAFF	TGTGCCAGCAGCAAAACAGAGAACACTGAAGCTTTCTTT
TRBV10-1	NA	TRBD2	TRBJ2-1	CASRAGGRNEQFF	TGCGCCAGCAGAGCGGGGGGCCGTAATGAGCAGTTCTTC
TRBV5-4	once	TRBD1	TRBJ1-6	CASSQYRGSSPLHF	TGTGCCAGCAGCCAGTACAGGGGGAGTTCACCCCTCCACTTT
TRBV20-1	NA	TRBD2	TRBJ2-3	CSASYGLAGGTDTQYF	TGCAGTGCTAGTTACGGACTAGCGGGGGGCACAGATACGCAGTATTTT
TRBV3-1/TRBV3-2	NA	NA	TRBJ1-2	CASRRGWEDGYTF	TGTGCCAGCAGAAGGGGATGGGAAGATGGCTACACCTTC
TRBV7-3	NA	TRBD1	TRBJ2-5	CASSPHAGTGEETQYF	TGTGCCAGCAGCCCACACGCCGGGACAGGAGAAGAGACCCAGTACTTC
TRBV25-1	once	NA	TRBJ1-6	CASSVAGTYNSPLHF	TGTGCCAGCAGTGTCGCCGGGACTTATAATTCACCCCTCCACTTT
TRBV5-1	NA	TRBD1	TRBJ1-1	CASSPRQGADTEAFF	TGCGCCAGCAGCCCGCGACAGGGGGCGGACACTGAAGCTTTCTTT
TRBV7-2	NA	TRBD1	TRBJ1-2	CASTLGTGNYGYTF	TGTGCCAGCACTCTCGGGACAGGGAACTATGGCTACACCTTC
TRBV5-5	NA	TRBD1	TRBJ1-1	CASSFATGGNTEAFF	TGTGCCAGCAGCTTCGCGACAGGGGGGAACACTGAAGCTTTCTTT
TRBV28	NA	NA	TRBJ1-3	CASSPGSSGNTIYF	TGTGCCAGCAGCCCCGGTTCCTCTGGAAACACCATATATTTT
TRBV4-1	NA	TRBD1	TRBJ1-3	CASSLGQPRGNTIYF	TGCGCCAGCAGCCTGGGACAGCCCCGTGGAAACACCATATATTTT
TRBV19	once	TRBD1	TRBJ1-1	CASRTTGRTEAFF	TGTGCCAGCAGAACGACAGGGAGGACTGAAGCTTTCTTT
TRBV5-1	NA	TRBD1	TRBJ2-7	CASSEMDRAGEQYF	TGCGCCAGCAGCGAAATGGACAGGGCGGGTGAGCAGTACTTC
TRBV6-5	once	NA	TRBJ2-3	CASSYSGHQRDTQYF	TGTGCCAGCAGTTACTCGGGACACCAAAGGGATACGCAGTATTTT
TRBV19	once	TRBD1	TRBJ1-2	CASSQDRGRRGYTF	TGTGCCAGTAGCCAGGACAGGGGGCGTCGGGGCTACACCTTC
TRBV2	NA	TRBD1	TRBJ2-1	CASTDRVVYNEQFF	TGTGCCAGCACTGACAGGGTCGTTTACAATGAGCAGTTCTTC
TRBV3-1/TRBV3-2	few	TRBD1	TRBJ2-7	CASSQVGQRTYEQYF	TGTGCCAGCAGCCAAGTGGGACAGAGAACCTACGAGCAGTACTTC
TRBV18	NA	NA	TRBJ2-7	CASSPPTRGYEQYF	TGTGCCAGCTCACCACCGACCCGGGGCTACGAGCAGTACTTC
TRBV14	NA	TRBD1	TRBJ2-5	CASSQGNRGLQETQYF	TGTGCCAGCAGCCAAGGGAACAGGGGTTTGCAAGAGACCCAGTACTTC
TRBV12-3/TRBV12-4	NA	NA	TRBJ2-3	CASSSHSGVTQYF	TGTGCCAGCAGTTCTCACTCCGGGGTTACGCAGTATTTT
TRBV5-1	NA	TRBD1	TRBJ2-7	CASSLLMGQGNEQYF	TGCGCCAGCAGCTTGTTAATGGGACAGGGTAACGAGCAGTACTTC
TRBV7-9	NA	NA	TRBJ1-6	CASSLGQSNSPLHF	TGTGCCAGCAGCTTAGGACAGTCTAATTCACCCCTCCACTTT
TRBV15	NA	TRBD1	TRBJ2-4	CATRSIGTEGLNIQYF	TGTGCCACCAGGAGTATCGGGACAGAGGGTCTCAACATTCAGTACTTC
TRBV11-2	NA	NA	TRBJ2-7	CASSLGAYSYEQYF	TGTGCCAGCAGCTTAGGGGCTTACTCCTACGAGCAGTACTTC
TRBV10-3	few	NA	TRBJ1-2	CAISVIEAYGYTF	TGTGCCATCAGTGTCATCGAGGCCTATGGCTACACCTTC